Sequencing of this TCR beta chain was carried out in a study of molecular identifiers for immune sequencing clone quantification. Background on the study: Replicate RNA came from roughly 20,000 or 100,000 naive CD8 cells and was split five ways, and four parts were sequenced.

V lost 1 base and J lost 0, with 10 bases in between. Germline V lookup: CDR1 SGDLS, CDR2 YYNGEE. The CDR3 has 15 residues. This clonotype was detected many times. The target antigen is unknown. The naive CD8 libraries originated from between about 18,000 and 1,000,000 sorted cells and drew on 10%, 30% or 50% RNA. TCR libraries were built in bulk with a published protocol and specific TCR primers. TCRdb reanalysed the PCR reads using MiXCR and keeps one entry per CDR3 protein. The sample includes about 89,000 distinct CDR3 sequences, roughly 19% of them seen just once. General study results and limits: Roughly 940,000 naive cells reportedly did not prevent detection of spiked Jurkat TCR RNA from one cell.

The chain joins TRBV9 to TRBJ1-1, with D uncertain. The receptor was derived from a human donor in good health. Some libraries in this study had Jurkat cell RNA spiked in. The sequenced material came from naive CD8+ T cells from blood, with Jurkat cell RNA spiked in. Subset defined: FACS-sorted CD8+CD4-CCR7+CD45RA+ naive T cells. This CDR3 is CASSVYSGMNTEAFF. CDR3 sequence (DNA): TGTGCCAGCAGCGTATACTCAGGCATGAACACTGAAGCTTTCTTT.